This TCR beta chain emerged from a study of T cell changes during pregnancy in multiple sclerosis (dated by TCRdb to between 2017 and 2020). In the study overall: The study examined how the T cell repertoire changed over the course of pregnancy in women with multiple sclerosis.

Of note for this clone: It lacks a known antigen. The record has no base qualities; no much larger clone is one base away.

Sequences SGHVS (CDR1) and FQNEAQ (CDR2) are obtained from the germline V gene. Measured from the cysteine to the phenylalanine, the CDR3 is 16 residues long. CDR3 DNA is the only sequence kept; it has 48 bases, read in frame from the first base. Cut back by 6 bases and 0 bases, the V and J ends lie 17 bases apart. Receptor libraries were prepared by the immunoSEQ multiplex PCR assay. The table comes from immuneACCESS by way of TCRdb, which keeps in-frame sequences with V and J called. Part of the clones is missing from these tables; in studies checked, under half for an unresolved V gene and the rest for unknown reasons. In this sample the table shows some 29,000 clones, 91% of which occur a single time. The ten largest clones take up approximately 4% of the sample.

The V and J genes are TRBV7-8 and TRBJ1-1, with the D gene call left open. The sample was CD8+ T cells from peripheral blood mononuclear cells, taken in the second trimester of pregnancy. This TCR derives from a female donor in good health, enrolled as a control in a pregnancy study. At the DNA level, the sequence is TGTGCCAGCAGGAACGAGCCCTTACGCATGAACACTGAAGCTTTCTTT. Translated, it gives CASRNEPLRMNTEAFF.